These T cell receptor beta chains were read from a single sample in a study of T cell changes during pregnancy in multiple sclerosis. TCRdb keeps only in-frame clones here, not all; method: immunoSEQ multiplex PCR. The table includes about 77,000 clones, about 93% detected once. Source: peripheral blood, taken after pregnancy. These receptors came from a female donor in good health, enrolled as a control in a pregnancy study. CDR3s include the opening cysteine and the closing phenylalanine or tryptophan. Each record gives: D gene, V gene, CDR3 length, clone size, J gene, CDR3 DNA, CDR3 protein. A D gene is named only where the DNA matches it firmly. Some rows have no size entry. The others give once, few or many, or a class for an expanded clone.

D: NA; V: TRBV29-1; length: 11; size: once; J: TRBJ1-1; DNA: TGCAGCGTTGCAGACCGGACTGAAGCTTTCTTT; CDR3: CSVADRTEAFF
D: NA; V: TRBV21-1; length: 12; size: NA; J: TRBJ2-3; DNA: TGTGCCAGCAGCGCACAGGGAGATACGCAGTATTTT; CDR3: CASSAQGDTQYF
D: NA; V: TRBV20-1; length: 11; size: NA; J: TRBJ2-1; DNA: TGCAGTGCATCGAAGTTCAGGGAGCAGTTCTTC; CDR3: CSASKFREQFF
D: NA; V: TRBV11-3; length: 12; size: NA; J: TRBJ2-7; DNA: TGTGCCAGCAGCGGTGAGGGGGACGAGCAGTACTTC; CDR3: CASSGEGDEQYF
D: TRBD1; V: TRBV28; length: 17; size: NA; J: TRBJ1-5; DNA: TGTGCCAGCAGTTCTCCGGGACAGGGGAGAAGCAATCAGCCCCAGCATTTT; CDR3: CASSSPGQGRSNQPQHF
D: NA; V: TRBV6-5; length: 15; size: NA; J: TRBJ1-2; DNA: TGTGCCAGCAGTTACGCCCATGGGGGGACCTATGGCTACACCTTC; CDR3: CASSYAHGGTYGYTF
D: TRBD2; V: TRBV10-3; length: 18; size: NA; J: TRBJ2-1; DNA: TGTGCCATTTCCGGGACTAGCGGGGGTGAAGGGTCCTACAATGAGCAGTTCTTC; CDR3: CAISGTSGGEGSYNEQFF
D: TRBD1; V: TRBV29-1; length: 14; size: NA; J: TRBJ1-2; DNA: TGCAGCGCGGACAGGGTGCGGTCTTTTTATGGCTACACCTTC; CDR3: CSADRVRSFYGYTF
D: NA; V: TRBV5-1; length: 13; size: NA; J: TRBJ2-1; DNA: TGCGCCAGCAGCTTTCCAGGGCCCGGTGAGCAGTTCTTC; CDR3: CASSFPGPGEQFF
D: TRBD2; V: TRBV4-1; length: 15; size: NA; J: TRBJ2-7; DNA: TGCGCCAGCAGCAGCGGGACTAGCGGGATCTACGAGCAGTACTTC; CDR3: CASSSGTSGIYEQYF
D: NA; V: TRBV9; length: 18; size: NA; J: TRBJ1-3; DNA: TGTGCCAGCAGCGGAAACCCGAACGGGGGATTCTCTGGAAACACCATATATTTT; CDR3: CASSGNPNGGFSGNTIYF
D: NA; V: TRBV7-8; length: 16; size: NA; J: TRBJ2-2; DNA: TGTGCCAGCAGCTTACTAGGGGCCCCGAACACCGGGGAGCTGTTTTTT; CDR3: CASSLLGAPNTGELFF
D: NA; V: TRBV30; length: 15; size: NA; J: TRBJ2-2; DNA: TGTGCCTGGCGGGTCCCCCAATTTAACACCGGGGAGCTGTTTTTT; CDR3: CAWRVPQFNTGELFF
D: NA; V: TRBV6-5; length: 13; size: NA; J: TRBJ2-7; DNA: TGTGCCAGCAGTCGACAGGCAGCCTACGAGCAGTACTTC; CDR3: CASSRQAAYEQYF
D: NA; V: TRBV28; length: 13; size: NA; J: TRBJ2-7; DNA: TGTGCCAGCCACATCCAGGGGTCCTACGAGCAGTACTTC; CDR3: CASHIQGSYEQYF
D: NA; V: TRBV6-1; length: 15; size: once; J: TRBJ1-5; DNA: TGTGCCAGCAGTGGAACGGGGGGTGGCAATCAGCCCCCGCATTTT; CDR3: CASSGTGGGNQPPHF
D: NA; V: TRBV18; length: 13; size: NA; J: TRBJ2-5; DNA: TGTGCCAGCTCACCACCGGGCTTAGAGACCCAGTACTTC; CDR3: CASSPPGLETQYF
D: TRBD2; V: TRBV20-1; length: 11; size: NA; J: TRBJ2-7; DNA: TGCAGTGCCACGGGGGGAAGGGAGCAGTACTTC; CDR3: CSATGGREQYF
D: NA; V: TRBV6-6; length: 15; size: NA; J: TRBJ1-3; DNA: TGTGCCAGCACCCGTCTCCGGGAATCTGGAAACACCATATATTTT; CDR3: CASTRLRESGNTIYF
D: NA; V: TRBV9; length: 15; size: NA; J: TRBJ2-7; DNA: TGTGCCAGCAGCGCCACCGGGACACTCGGGGAGGAGCAGTACTTC; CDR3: CASSATGTLGEEQYF
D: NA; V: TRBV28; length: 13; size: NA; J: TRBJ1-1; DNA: TGTGCCAGCAGACCACAGGTTAACACTGAAGCTTTCTTT; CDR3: CASRPQVNTEAFF
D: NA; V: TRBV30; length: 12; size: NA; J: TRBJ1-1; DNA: TGTGCCTGGAGTGTACGGGACACTGAAGCTTTCTTT; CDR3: CAWSVRDTEAFF
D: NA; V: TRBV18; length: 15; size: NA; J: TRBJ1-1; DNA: TGTGCCAGCTCACCACCGGCATCACCCTACACTGAAGCTTTCTTT; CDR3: CASSPPASPYTEAFF
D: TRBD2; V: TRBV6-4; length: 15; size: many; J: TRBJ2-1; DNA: TGTGCCAGCAGTGACTCTAGCGGGGGGGCCAATGAGCAGTTCTTC; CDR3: CASSDSSGGANEQFF
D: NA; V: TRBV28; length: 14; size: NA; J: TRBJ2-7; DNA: TGTGCCAGCAGTAAACAGGGATCTTCCTACGAGCAGTACTTC; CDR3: CASSKQGSSYEQYF
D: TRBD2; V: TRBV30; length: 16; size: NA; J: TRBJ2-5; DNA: TGTGCCTGGAATCCGGGACTAGCGGGACGGGTGGAGACCCAGTACTTC; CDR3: CAWNPGLAGRVETQYF
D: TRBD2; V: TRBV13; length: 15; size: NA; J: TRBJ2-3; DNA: TGTGCCAGCAGCTTAAGTGGACTAGCGGCAGATACGCAGTATTTT; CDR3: CASSLSGLAADTQYF
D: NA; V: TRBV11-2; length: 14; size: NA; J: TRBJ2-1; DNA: TGTGCCAGCAGCTGGACCGGGGTCTACAATGAGCAGTTCTTC; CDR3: CASSWTGVYNEQFF
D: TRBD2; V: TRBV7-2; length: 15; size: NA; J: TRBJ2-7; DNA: TGTGCCAGCAGCTTAGCCGGGAGGGCGACCTACGAGCAGTACTTC; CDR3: CASSLAGRATYEQYF
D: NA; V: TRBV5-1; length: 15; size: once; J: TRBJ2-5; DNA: TGCGCCAGCAGCCGCCAGGTAGGCCCTCAAGAGACCCAGTACTTC; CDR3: CASSRQVGPQETQYF
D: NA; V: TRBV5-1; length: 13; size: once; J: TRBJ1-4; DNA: TGCGCCAGCAGCTGGAGAGGGAGCGAAAAACTGTTTTTT; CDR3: CASSWRGSEKLFF
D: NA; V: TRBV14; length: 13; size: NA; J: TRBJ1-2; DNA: TGTGCCAGCAGCCCCAGGGCCAACTATGGCTACACCTTC; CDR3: CASSPRANYGYTF
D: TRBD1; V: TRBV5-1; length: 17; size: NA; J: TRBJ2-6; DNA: TGCGCCAGCAGCCGCCAGGGGGCGGACTCTGGGGCCAACGTCCTGACTTTC; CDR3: CASSRQGADSGANVLTF
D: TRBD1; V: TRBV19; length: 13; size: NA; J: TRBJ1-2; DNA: TGTGCCACCACAAGGGACAGCTTCCTTGGCTACACCTTC; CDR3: CATTRDSFLGYTF
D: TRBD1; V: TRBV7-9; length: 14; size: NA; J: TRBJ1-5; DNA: TGTGCCAGCAGCCTAGGACAGGGTGGTCAGCCCCAGCATTTT; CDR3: CASSLGQGGQPQHF
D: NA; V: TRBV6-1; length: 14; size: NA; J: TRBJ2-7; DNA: TGTGCCAGCAGTGAATGGAGTACTGGGTGCGAGCAGTACTTC; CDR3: CASSEWSTGCEQYF
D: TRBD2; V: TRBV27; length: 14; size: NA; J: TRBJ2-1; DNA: TGTGCCAGCAGTTCTAGGGGACTAGTCAATGAGCAGTTCTTC; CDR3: CASSSRGLVNEQFF
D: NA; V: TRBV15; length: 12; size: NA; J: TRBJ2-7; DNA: TGTGCCACCAGCAGAGTGAGGGGGATGCAGTACTTC; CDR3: CATSRVRGMQYF
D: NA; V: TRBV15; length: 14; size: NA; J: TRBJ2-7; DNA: TGTGCCACCAGCAGTGGGGGGGCCCTCTACGAGCAGTACTTC; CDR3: CATSSGGALYEQYF
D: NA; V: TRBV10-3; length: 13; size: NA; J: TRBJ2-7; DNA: TGTGCAAGCGTGGGGGACACCTACTACGAGCAGTACTTC; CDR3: CASVGDTYYEQYF
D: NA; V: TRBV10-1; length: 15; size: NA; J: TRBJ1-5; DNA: TGCGCCACAAAGACCACCAGGCCGAGCAATCAGCCCCAGCATTTT; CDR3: CATKTTRPSNQPQHF
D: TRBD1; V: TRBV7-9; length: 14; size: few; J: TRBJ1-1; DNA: TGTGCCAGCAGCATGGGACAGGGGAACACTGAAGCTTTCTTT; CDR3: CASSMGQGNTEAFF
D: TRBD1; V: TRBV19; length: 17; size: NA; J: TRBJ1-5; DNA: TGTGCCAGCAGAAACGATAGGACAGGGGGAAGCAATCAGCCCCAGCATTTT; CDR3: CASRNDRTGGSNQPQHF
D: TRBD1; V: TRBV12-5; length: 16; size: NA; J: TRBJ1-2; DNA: TGTGCTAGTGGTTTTGGGGGACAGGGGCGGGACTATGGCTACACCTTC; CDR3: CASGFGGQGRDYGYTF
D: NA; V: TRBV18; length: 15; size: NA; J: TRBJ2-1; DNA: TGTGCCAGCTCACCACTTCAGAGGGATCACAATGAGCAGTTCTTC; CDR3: CASSPLQRDHNEQFF
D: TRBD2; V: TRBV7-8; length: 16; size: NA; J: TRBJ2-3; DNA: TGTGCCAGCAACCCGAGCGGGATCTCCCTGACAGATACGCAGTATTTT; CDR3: CASNPSGISLTDTQYF
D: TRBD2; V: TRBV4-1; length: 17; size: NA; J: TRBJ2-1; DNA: TGCGCCAGCAGCCAAGGGCCGAGCGGGGGGTCGATGCGAGAGCAGTTCTTC; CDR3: CASSQGPSGGSMREQFF
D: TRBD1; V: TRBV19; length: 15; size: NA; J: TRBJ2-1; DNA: TGTGCCAGTAGTATAGTGGGGGACAGCCTGAATGAGCAGTTCTTC; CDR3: CASSIVGDSLNEQFF
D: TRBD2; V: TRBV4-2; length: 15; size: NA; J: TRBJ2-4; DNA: TGTGCCAGCAGCCTATGGCGGCTAGCGGGGGGGTGGAGGTACTTC; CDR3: CASSLWRLAGGWRYF
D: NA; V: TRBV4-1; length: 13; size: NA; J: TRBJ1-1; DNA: TGCGCCAGCAGCCAAGGACTCGGCACTGAAGCTTTCTTT; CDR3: CASSQGLGTEAFF
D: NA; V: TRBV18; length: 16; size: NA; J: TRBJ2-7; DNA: TGTGCCAGCTCGCAGGAACCAGGGGCTAGGTCCTACGAGCAGTACTTC; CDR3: CASSQEPGARSYEQYF
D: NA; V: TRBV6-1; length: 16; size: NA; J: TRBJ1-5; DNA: TGTGCCAGCAGTGAAGCGCCGACAGGATATAATCAGCCCCAGCATTTT; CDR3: CASSEAPTGYNQPQHF
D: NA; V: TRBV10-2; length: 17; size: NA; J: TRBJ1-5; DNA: TGCGCCAGCAGTGACCCCCACCGACAGGACGGGTATCAGCCCCAGCATTTT; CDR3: CASSDPHRQDGYQPQHF
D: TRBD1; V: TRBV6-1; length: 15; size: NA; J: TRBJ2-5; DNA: TGTGCCAGCAGTGGGTCAACAGGGGGCCAAGAGACCCAGTACTTC; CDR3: CASSGSTGGQETQYF
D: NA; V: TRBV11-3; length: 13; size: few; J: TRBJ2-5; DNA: TGTGCCAGCAGCTGGTCGGTTCAAGAGACCCAGTACTTC; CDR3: CASSWSVQETQYF
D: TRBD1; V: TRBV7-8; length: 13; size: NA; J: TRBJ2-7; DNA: TGTGCCAGCAGCTGGACAGGGGGCGACGAGCAGTACTTC; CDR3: CASSWTGGDEQYF
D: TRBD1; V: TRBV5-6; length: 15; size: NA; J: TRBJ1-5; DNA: TGTGCCAGCAGCTTGGGGACAGGGAGGGGTCAGCCCCAGCATTTT; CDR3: CASSLGTGRGQPQHF
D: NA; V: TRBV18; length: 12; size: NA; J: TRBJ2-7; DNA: TGTGCCAGCTCACCCCCAGGCTACGAGCAGTACTTC; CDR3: CASSPPGYEQYF
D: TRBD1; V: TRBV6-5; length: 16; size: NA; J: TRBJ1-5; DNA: TGTGCCAGCAGTTCCCCCCCGGACAGGTACAATCAGCCCCAGCATTTT; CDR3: CASSSPPDRYNQPQHF
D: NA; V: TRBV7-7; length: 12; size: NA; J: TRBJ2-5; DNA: TGTGCTAGCAGCCTGGACTCGCGGACCCAGTACTTC; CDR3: CASSLDSRTQYF